A selection of T cell receptor beta chains follows, all from one sample in a study of T-cell memory formation after mild COVID-19. Using its own MiXCR run on the 5' RACE reads, TCRdb lists one record per CDR3 protein. The sample records roughly 510,000 distinct CDR3 sequences, about 18% being singletons. Sequencing was carried out using PBMCs or a T cell subset sorted from them (not recorded which). The receptors come from an adult woman who had mild COVID-19 (a few samples of this study predate the infection). Cell type and time point are not known. Each CDR3 is given with its conserved first and last residue. A D gene is named only where the DNA matches it firmly. Some rows have no size entry. The others give once, few or many, or a class for an expanded clone.

16	.	TRBD2	TRBJ2-1	TRBV11-2	CASSLGSGGPYNEQFF	TGTGCCAGCAGCTTAGGAAGCGGGGGACCCTACAATGAGCAGTTCTTC
14	.	.	TRBJ2-7	TRBV29-1	CSVALGPGDSEQYF	TGCAGCGTTGCCCTGGGACCGGGGGATTCCGAGCAGTACTTC
17	.	.	TRBJ2-3	TRBV4-1	CASSQDREGTETDTQYF	TGCGCCAGCAGCCAAGATAGGGAAGGGACCGAGACAGACACGCAGTATTTT
14	.	.	TRBJ2-7	TRBV19	CASNRPESGDEQYF	TGTGCCAGTAATCGGCCTGAGTCGGGAGACGAGCAGTACTTC
13	many	.	TRBJ2-5	TRBV20-1	CSARDLYQETQYF	TGCAGTGCTAGAGACCTGTACCAAGAGACCCAGTACTTC
16	.	.	TRBJ1-1	TRBV7-3	CASSPGAAGVNTEAFF	TGTGCCAGCAGCCCAGGGGCGGCGGGGGTGAACACTGAAGCTTTCTTT
14	.	TRBD1	TRBJ2-7	TRBV5-1	CASSSGQGASEQYF	TGCGCCAGCAGCTCGGGACAGGGGGCCTCGGAGCAGTACTTC
15	.	.	TRBJ1-1	TRBV5-1	CASSLVKGVNTEAFF	TGCGCCAGCAGCTTGGTGAAAGGGGTCAACACTGAAGCTTTCTTT
17	few	TRBD2	TRBJ2-1	TRBV11-2	CASSLVPLAGGVGEQFF	TGTGCCAGCAGCTTAGTTCCCCTAGCGGGAGGTGTGGGTGAGCAGTTCTTC
14	.	.	TRBJ2-5	TRBV5-4	CASSFSGGKETQYF	TGTGCCAGCAGCTTTTCCGGGGGCAAAGAGACCCAGTACTTC
13	few	TRBD2	TRBJ2-3	TRBV7-8	CASSPWGGDTQYF	TGTGCCAGCAGCCCTTGGGGGGGTGATACGCAGTATTTT
17	.	.	TRBJ1-2	TRBV19	CASTNPGAGPLFYGYTF	TGTGCCAGTACTAACCCAGGAGCGGGTCCTTTATTTTATGGCTACACCTTC
15	few	.	TRBJ1-6	TRBV12-3/TRBV12-4	CASSLEGTYNSPLHF	TGTGCCAGCAGTTTAGAGGGGACGTATAATTCACCCCTCCACTTT
11	.	.	TRBJ2-5	TRBV5-1	CASSGVETQYF	TGCGCCAGCAGCGGTGTCGAGACCCAGTACTTC
16	.	TRBD2	TRBJ2-7	TRBV4-1	CASSHLSASGGYEQYF	TGCGCCAGCAGCCACCTTAGCGCTAGCGGGGGCTACGAGCAGTACTTC
15	.	TRBD1	TRBJ2-2	TRBV19	CASSIGTGLTGELFF	TGTGCCAGTAGTATCGGGACAGGACTCACCGGGGAGCTGTTTTTT
16	.	TRBD1	TRBJ2-1	TRBV4-2	CASSQTGGPGGNEQFF	TGTGCCAGCAGCCAAACAGGGGGCCCAGGGGGCAATGAGCAGTTCTTC
13	.	.	TRBJ1-5	TRBV27	CASSLRGLQPQHF	TGTGCCAGCAGTTTGAGGGGGTTGCAGCCCCAGCATTTT
13	.	.	TRBJ1-4	TRBV19	CASRWTVGEKLFF	TGTGCCAGTAGGTGGACAGTTGGTGAAAAACTGTTTTTT
15	.	.	TRBJ2-7	TRBV10-3	CAISESEQISTEQYF	TGTGCCATCAGTGAGTCGGAACAGATCAGTACCGAGCAGTACTTC
13	.	.	TRBJ1-1	TRBV12-3/TRBV12-4	CASSPWVFTEAFF	TGTGCCAGCAGCCCCTGGGTGTTCACTGAAGCTTTCTTT
15	few	TRBD1	TRBJ2-1	TRBV12-5	CASGPDRGSYNEQFF	TGTGCTAGTGGCCCCGACAGGGGGTCCTACAATGAGCAGTTCTTC
18	few	TRBD1	TRBJ2-3	TRBV9	CASSSLGTAARSTDTQYF	TGTGCCAGCAGCTCACTTGGGACAGCCGCTCGAAGCACAGATACGCAGTATTTT
14	few	.	TRBJ1-3	TRBV20-1	CSASGLSSGNTIYF	TGCAGTGCTAGTGGGCTGTCCTCTGGAAACACCATATATTTT
13	.	.	TRBJ1-6	TRBV7-2	CASSFDPNSPLHF	TGTGCCAGCAGCTTTGACCCTAATTCACCCCTCCACTTT
11	.	TRBD1	TRBJ2-1	TRBV2	CASSGGTGWFF	TGTGCCAGCAGTGGTGGGACAGGGTGGTTCTTC
10	.	.	TRBJ2-7	TRBV20-1	CSAKGIEQYF	TGCAGTGCTAAGGGTATCGAGCAGTACTTC
20	.	TRBD1	TRBJ1-4	TRBV5-6	CASSPASGMRQGEKYEKLFF	TGTGCCAGCAGCCCTGCTAGCGGGATGCGACAGGGGGAAAAGTATGAAAAACTGTTTTTT
11	few	.	TRBJ1-1	TRBV7-2	CASSQYREAFF	TGTGCCAGCAGCCAGTATAGGGAAGCTTTCTTT
17	.	TRBD2	TRBJ2-7	TRBV7-2	CASSSLSRGGPSYEQYF	TGTGCCAGCAGCTCCCTCTCGCGGGGGGGCCCCTCCTACGAGCAGTACTTC
15	few	.	TRBJ2-7	TRBV2	CASSEGLQGIDEQYF	TGTGCCAGCAGTGAGGGTTTACAGGGCATCGACGAGCAGTACTTC
15	few	TRBD1	TRBJ2-7	TRBV18	CASSPGQAMTYEQYF	TGTGCCAGCTCACCCGGACAGGCGATGACCTACGAGCAGTACTTC
14	few	.	TRBJ2-1	TRBV20-1	CSARGESSYNEQFF	TGCAGTGCTAGAGGAGAAAGCTCCTACAATGAGCAGTTCTTC
12	.	.	TRBJ2-3	TRBV29-1	CSVVSSADTQYF	TGCAGCGTTGTGAGTAGCGCAGATACGCAGTATTTT
17	.	TRBD1	TRBJ2-2	TRBV7-3	CASSPAQGAGNTGELFF	TGTGCCAGCAGCCCAGCCCAGGGGGCGGGGAACACCGGGGAGCTGTTTTTT
16	.	.	TRBJ2-7	TRBV3-1	CASSTSTGGNSYEQYF	TGTGCCAGCAGCACCTCAACCGGGGGCAATTCCTACGAGCAGTACTTC
13	few	.	TRBJ1-1	TRBV30	CAYSGGVNTEAFF	TGTGCCTACTCGGGGGGCGTGAACACTGAAGCTTTCTTT
15	many	.	TRBJ1-5	TRBV6-1	CASREAGVRNQPQHF	TGTGCCAGCAGAGAGGCGGGGGTTCGCAATCAGCCCCAGCATTTT
11	.	.	TRBJ2-4	TRBV23-1	CALPAKNIQYF	TGCGCCCTCCCCGCCAAAAACATTCAGTACTTC
14	many	TRBD1	TRBJ1-6	TRBV5-5	CASDRDLRKPPLHF	TGTGCCAGCGACAGGGATTTGAGGAAACCACCCCTCCACTTT
18	.	TRBD1	TRBJ1-2	TRBV6-2/TRBV6-3	CASRDPLAGGADDYGYTF	TGTGCCAGCAGAGATCCTCTGGCAGGGGGCGCCGACGATTATGGCTACACCTTC
14	.	.	TRBJ1-4	TRBV24-1	CATTVHRLNEKLFF	TGTGCCACCACAGTGCATCGGCTTAATGAAAAACTGTTTTTT
14	.	TRBD2	TRBJ2-7	TRBV25-1	CASRGGGGSYEQYF	TGTGCCAGCAGGGGTGGGGGGGGCTCCTACGAGCAGTACTTC